This T cell receptor (beta chain) derives from a study of shared clonotypes between healthy human individuals. Study-level information: Each donor contributed plates that comprised three CD4 naive, three CD4 memory, two CD8 naive and one CD8 memory.

Assay: immunoSEQ multiplex PCR; the TCRdb copy retains only in-frame clones and omits some. The sample comprises more than 2,000,000 clones, approximately 95% of which are singletons, and 0.3% to 0.4% rests with the top ten. As concerns this clone: As yet, its antigen is unknown.

V lost 4 bases and J 1 base, leaving 18 bases between the germline ends. CDR3 size: 17 residues. CDR1 and CDR2 (germline): LGHNA, YSLEER. Study observations and caveats: Investigators expected sequencing depth to affect clonotype sharing among donors.

The chain links TRBV4-3 to TRBJ2-3, with D uncertain. This sequence was found in a man in his late teens or twenties in good health. Some clones in this sample may be carry-over from other donors' samples. Sample: naive CD4+ T cells from PBMCs. The sample's subset: CD45RA+ positively selected. The CDR3 loop is CASSPRTAALGTDTQYF. Here the CDR3 DNA reads TGCGCCAGCAGCCCGCGGACGGCTGCACTGGGCACAGATACGCAGTATTTT.